This TCR beta chain was sequenced for a study of T cell responses to AZD1222 COVID-19 vaccine. Study-level findings and limits: There were mostly white British donors and more females than males, and clonal diversity was possibly underestimated. Spike-specific TCR breadth and depth grew following two AZD1222 doses. Nearly half of spike-specific TCRs reportedly target variant regions that are unmutated in the B.1.351 and B.1.1.7 variants.

Second-dose timings of about 4 or about 12 weeks were pooled. As regards this clone: Its antigen is still unknown.

Germline loops: CDR1 MDHEN, CDR2 SYDVKM. CDR3 length: 15 amino acids. V gave up 2 bases and J gave up 7 bases, with 15 bases separating them. The assay was immunoSEQ multiplex PCR, and TCRdb's table has in-frame clones only and misses some. The sample has over 95,000 clones, roughly nine tenths seen once. The V call is TRBV28, the J call TRBJ1-5; no reliable D call. The clonotype originates from an adult who received the AZD1222 COVID-19 vaccine. The source material was peripheral blood, sampled 28 days after the second AZD1222 dose. CDR3 DNA sequence: TGTGCCAGCAGTTTAAGGCCCAGAAACATCCAGCCCCAGCATTTT. It codes for CASSLRPRNIQPQHF.